This T cell receptor (beta chain) was obtained from a study of blood T cells in healthy people across ages. Study results and limitations: Observed TCR beta diversity per million T cells went down as age went up. This fall followed a roughly linear course with age. Diversity estimated from one million T cells was considered an underestimate. Strongly correlated with naive T cell percentage was TCR beta diversity.

Russia was home to the donors, healthy Caucasian individuals aged roughly 6 to 100. It was with a sample-barcoded 5' primer and a J-beta primer mix that a second PCR of roughly 6 to 11 cycles was run. MiXCR was run by TCRdb on the 5' RACE reads, yielding one entry per CDR3 protein. This sample has 700,000 to 950,000 distinct CDR3 sequences, with roughly 60% found just once. This clonotype occurred a few times. The target antigen is unknown. Germline V lookup: CDR1 LGHNA, CDR2 YSLEER. Trimming stripped 3 bases from V and 2 bases from J, with 15 bases between. This CDR3 has 16 amino acids. What was sequenced was blood. This clonotype was sampled from a man younger than 40 in good health. The V and J genes are TRBV4-3 and TRBJ2-3; D may be TRBD1 (6 bases). CDR3 nucleotides: TGCGCCAGCAGCCAGACGTACCAGGGGTTCACAGATACGCAGTATTTT. Its translation: CASSQTYQGFTDTQYF.